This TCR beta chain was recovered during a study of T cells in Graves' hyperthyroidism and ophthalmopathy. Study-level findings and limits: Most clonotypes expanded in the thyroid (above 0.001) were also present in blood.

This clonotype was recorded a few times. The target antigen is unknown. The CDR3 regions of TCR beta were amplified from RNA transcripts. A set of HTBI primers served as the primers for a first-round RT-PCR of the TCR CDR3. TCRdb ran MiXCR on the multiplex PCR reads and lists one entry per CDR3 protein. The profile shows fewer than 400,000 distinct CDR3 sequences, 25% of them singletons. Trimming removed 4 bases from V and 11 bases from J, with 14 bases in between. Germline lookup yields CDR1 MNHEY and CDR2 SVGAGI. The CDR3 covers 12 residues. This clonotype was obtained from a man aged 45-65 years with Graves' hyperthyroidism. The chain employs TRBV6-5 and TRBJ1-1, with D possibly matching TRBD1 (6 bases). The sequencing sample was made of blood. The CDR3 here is CASSWRGGDAFF. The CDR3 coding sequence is TGTGCCAGCAGTTGGAGGGGGGGGGATGCTTTCTTT.